This TCR beta chain was sequenced during a study of T-cell memory formation after mild COVID-19. Regarding the study as a whole: Mainly in CM and EM were contracting CD4+ clones; CD8+ were in EMRA.

The V and J ends lost 8 bases and 4 bases, in that order; junction bases with no gene match: 16. CDR1 is LGHNT, CDR2 FRNRAP, per germline. The CDR3 is 18 amino acids. This clonotype was found a few times. The antigen remains undetermined. From 5'RACE with constant-segment primers came TCR alpha and TCR beta cDNA libraries that carried sample barcodes and UMIs. TCRdb itself ran the 5' RACE reads through MiXCR, one entry per CDR3 protein. Among 580,000 or so distinct CDR3 sequences listed, 15% to 20% were seen once. The sample comprised PBMCs or a T cell subset sorted from them (not recorded which). This sequence was found in an adult woman who had mild COVID-19 (a few samples of this study predate the infection). Cell type and time point are not known. The chain links TRBV12-5 to TRBJ2-7, with 14 bases fitting TRBD2. CDR3 amino acids: CASCPGPRTSGGHYEQYF. CDR3 bases: TGTGCTAGTTGTCCCGGGCCGCGGACTAGCGGGGGGCATTACGAGCAGTACTTC.